This T cell receptor (beta chain) appears in the sequencing data of a study of blood T cells in healthy people across ages. Germline CDR1 DFQATT, CDR2 SNEGSKA (reference sequence). The CDR3 is made up of 18 amino acids. Trimming removed 0 bases from V and 3 bases from J; junction bases left unmatched: 8. Alongside a J-beta primer mix, a sample-barcoded 5' primer served in a second PCR lasting about 7 to 11 cycles. TCRdb reprocessed the 5' RACE reads with MiXCR, giving one entry per CDR3 protein. The sample lists under 700,000 distinct CDR3 sequences, around 24% occurring once. The data also belong to a second study, concerning T cells of mothers and their children. From that report: Thymic selection shapes TCR recombination output in related pairs, and it does so similarly in unrelated pairs.

This chain uses TRBV20-1 with TRBJ2-2; 12 bases are shared with TRBD2. Sequencing used blood. The TCR was taken from a boy under 18 in good health. CDR3 DNA: TGCAGTGCTAGAGACCCCGCTAGCGGGGGGGTGGACACCGGGGAGCTGTTTTTT. It encodes CSARDPASGGVDTGELFF.